The T cell receptor beta chain under discussion was sequenced for a study of cytomegalovirus exposure and HLA in healthy donors. In the study overall: Early release data held roughly 90 million unique TCRs from HLA-typed donors. Study-wide results and limits: Usually a TCR sequence was rare, but some public TCRs were found in many donors. A later analysis linked about 17,000 TCR beta sequences to HLA alleles at 0.05 false discovery rate. Most subjects' HLA-A and HLA-B alleles were reportedly predicted from TCR beta sequences.

Germline CDR1 is MNHEY and CDR2 is SMNVEV (reference sequence). V gave up 4 bases and J gave up 11 bases; unmatched junction bases: 17. The length of the CDR3 is 16 residues. Concerning this clone itself: Its antigen is unidentified.

PCR involved 60 Vbeta and 13 Jbeta primers. Measured with immunoSEQ multiplex PCR; TCRdb has only the in-frame clones, and not every one. The repertoire consists of roughly 95,000 clones, with around four fifths occurring once and the leading ten covering 3.4%. This sequence was found in a man aged 25 to 45 in good health and CMV-seropositive. Sequencing was performed on PBMCs. The V gene is TRBV27, the J gene TRBJ1-1, with TRBD1 matching over 9 bases. As DNA, the CDR3 is TGTGCCAGCAGTTATACAGGGGGCCCTTACTCTGGTTCGGCTTTCTTT. Its translation is CASSYTGGPYSGSAFF.